The next 31 T cell receptor beta chains were all read from a single sample in a study of cytomegalovirus exposure and HLA in healthy donors. The study ran its PCR with 60 Vbeta and 13 Jbeta primers. This table comes from immunoSEQ multiplex PCR, and its TCRdb copy is limited to in-frame clones, with some not included. Seen here are 130,000 to 150,000 clones, roughly 80% observed once, and the top ten hold roughly 6.7%. The sequenced sample was PBMCs. The receptors derive from a woman aged 40 to 55 in good health and CMV-seropositive.

V gene TRBV9 combines with J gene TRBJ1-4; tentative D call: TRBD1 (6 bases). CDR3 size: 15 residues. CDR1 SGDLS and CDR2 YYNGEE come from the germline V gene. V was trimmed by 3 bases and J by 7 bases, leaving 16 bases between them. DNA of the CDR3: TGTGCCAGCAGCGCCGGCGCAGGGGCATCTGAAAAACTGTTTTTT. Residues: CASSAGAGASEKLFF.

This clone was counted between two and nine times. V is TRBV2 and J is TRBJ2-2; 9 bases are shared with TRBD2. Per the germline V gene, CDR1 is SNHLY and CDR2 is FYNNEI. This CDR3 comprises 16 residues. The V and J ends lost 4 bases and 4 bases, in that order; junction bases with no gene match: 7. CDR3 residues: CASSGTGGGATGELFF. DNA of the CDR3: TGTGCCAGCAGTGGAACGGGCGGGGGGGCCACCGGGGAGCTGTTTTTT.

J is TRBJ1-3 and V is TRBV7-9, with 8 bases matching TRBD1. This CDR3 comprises 14 residues. Germline CDR1 is SEHNR and CDR2 is FQNEAQ (reference sequence). V gave up 5 bases and J gave up 2 bases; unmatched junction bases: 2. In DNA, the CDR3 is TGTGCCAGCAGCCCGACAGGGGCTGGAAACACCATATATTTT. It codes for CASSPTGAGNTIYF.

This clone was recorded once. V gene TRBV10-3 combines with J gene TRBJ2-5, with 12 bases identical to TRBD2. This CDR3 contains 16 residues. Losses at the gene ends were 4 bases for V and 5 bases for J; bases not matched to a gene: 8. Germline assignment: CDR1 ENHRY and CDR2 SYGVKD. CDR3 sequence (DNA): TGTGCCATCAGTGGAGCTAGCGGGGGGGTTGGCGAGACCCAGTACTTC. This gives the protein CAISGASGGVGETQYF.

This clone occurred once. The chain has TRBV5-1 and TRBJ1-6; 8 bases align to TRBD1. Germline trimming cut 4 bases from V and 5 bases from J; bases unmatched to any gene: 8. This CDR3 has 16 amino acids. Germline values: CDR1 SGHRS, CDR2 YFSETQ. CDR3 residues: CASSPSGQGNNSPLHF. The CDR3 DNA reads as TGCGCCAGCAGCCCCTCCGGACAGGGCAATAATTCACCCCTCCACTTT. Drawing the rest from reference TRBV5-1 and TRBJ1-6, the complete variable domain is KAGVTQTPRYLIKTRGQQVTLSCSPISGHRSVSWYQQTPGQGLQFLFEYFSETQRNKGNFPGRFSGRQFSNSRSEMNVSTLELGDSALYLCASSPSGQGNNSPLHFGNGTRLTVT.

The V gene is TRBV27, the J gene TRBJ2-7; tentatively, D is TRBD2 (5 bases). Germline loops: CDR1 MNHEY, CDR2 SMNVEV (reference sequence). V lost 3 bases and J 2 bases, leaving 11 bases between the germline ends. The CDR3 has 14 residues. In nucleotides, the CDR3 is TGTGCCAGCAGTTTTGGAGGAACGACCTACGAGCAGTACTTC. Translated, it gives CASSFGGTTYEQYF.

The chain has TRBV4-2 and TRBJ2-4; 8 positions match TRBD2. The CDR3 consists of 15 residues. CDR1 is LGHNA and CDR2 is YNFKEQ in the germline V gene. V was clipped by 4 bases and J by 7 bases; unmatched bases: 9. The CDR3: CASSPSLTSENIQYF. The CDR3 DNA sequence: TGTGCCAGCAGCCCATCCTTGACTAGCGAGAACATTCAGTACTTC.

The chain recombines TRBV6-1 with TRBJ2-2; 11 nucleotides agree with TRBD2. The CDR3 contains 15 residues. Trimming took 2 bases from V and 7 from J; bases not matched to a gene: 3. Germline CDR1 reads MNHNS; CDR2 reads SASEGT. CDR3 amino acids: CASSELAGGLGELFF. The CDR3 nucleotides read TGTGCCAGCAGTGAACTAGCGGGGGGTCTCGGGGAGCTGTTTTTT.

V is TRBV12-1 and J is TRBJ1-5; the table names TRBD1, a call not compared with the DNA. TRBV12-1 is reported as a pseudogene. The CDR3 has 14 amino acids. This CDR3 reads CASSLTGGDQPQHF. CDR3 sequence (DNA): TGTGCCAGCAGCTTGACAGGGGGAGATCAGCCCCAGCATTTT.

V usage is TRBV5-4 and J usage is TRBJ2-5, with D uncertain. CDR1 is SGHNT, CDR2 YYREEE, per germline (reference sequence). There are 12 residues in the CDR3. V lost 4 bases and J 0 bases, leaving 4 bases between the germline ends. This chain's CDR3 is CASSEYQETQYF. The CDR3, as DNA: TGTGCCAGCAGCGAGTACCAAGAGACCCAGTACTTC.

Only a few counts were recorded for this clone. V usage is TRBV5-1 and J usage is TRBJ1-1; no firm D call. Trimming took 0 bases from V and 6 from J, leaving 9 bases between them. CDR3 length equals 13 residues. Germline assignment: CDR1 SGHRS and CDR2 YFSETQ. As DNA, the CDR3 is TGCGCCAGCAGCTTGGTGCCAGGCGCTGAAGCTTTCTTT. Translated: CASSLVPGAEAFF.

The chain combines TRBV2 with TRBJ1-3; D might be TRBD1 (6 bases). Matching the DNA end better, TRBJ2-2 makes the J call doubtful. The CDR3 sequence is 15 residues long. The V gene's germline CDR1 is SNHLY and CDR2 FYNNEI. CDR3 in amino acids: CASSADSSNTGELFF. DNA of the CDR3: TGTGCCAGCAGTGCGGACAGTTCGAACACCGGGGAGCTGTTTTTT.

The rearrangement links TRBV6-1 to TRBJ1-2; unclear D gene. V lost 7 bases, J lost 8 bases, and 14 bases lay in between. Germline CDR1 reads MNHNS; CDR2 reads SASEGT. The CDR3 is 12 amino acids. The CDR3 region is CASIPDRGGYTF. Here the CDR3 DNA reads TGTGCCAGCATTCCCGACCGAGGCGGCTACACCTTC.

This clone was detected only once. The V gene is TRBV19, the J gene TRBJ1-4; TRBD1 aligns across 10 bases. Germline V gene data show CDR1 as LNHDA and CDR2 as SQIVND (reference sequence). The CDR3 length is 16 residues. V lost 3 bases, J lost 8 bases, and 9 bases stayed unmatched. The CDR3, as DNA: TGTGCCAGTAGTATGGGACAGGGGAGTCGAGGAGAAAAACTGTTTTTT. Amino acid sequence: CASSMGQGSRGEKLFF.

This clone was seen more than once but under ten times. The rearrangement joins TRBV7-2 to TRBJ1-2; 8 bases agree with TRBD1. Germline CDR1 reads SGHTA; CDR2 reads FQGNSA. Trimming at V came to 5 bases and at J to 7 bases, leaving 15 bases not matched to a gene. This CDR3 has 16 amino acids. DNA for the CDR3: TGTGCCAGCAGCCACCCAACAGTGACAGGGGACGTTGGCTACACCTTC. Amino acids: CASSHPTVTGDVGYTF.

The rearrangement joins TRBV7-9 to TRBJ2-7, with D possibly matching TRBD1 (5 bases). Germline loops: CDR1 SEHNR, CDR2 FQNEAQ (reference sequence). The length of the CDR3 is 14 residues. V was clipped by 2 bases and J by 3 bases, with 11 bases between them. CDR3 in DNA: TGTGCCAGCAGCTTAAGAGGTAGGGGCTACGAGCAGTACTTC. It specifies CASSLRGRGYEQYF. Full variable domain (outside the CDR3, taken from reference TRBV7-9 and TRBJ2-7): DTGVSQNPRHKITKRGQNVTFRCDPISEHNRLYWYRQTLGQGPEFLTYFQNEAQLEKSRLLSDRFSAERPKGSFSTLEIQRTEQGDSAMYLCASSLRGRGYEQYFGPGTRLTVT.

The gene calls are TRBV10-3 and TRBJ2-7; the D gene is possibly TRBD1 (6 bases). The CDR3 contains 17 residues. The germline V gene encodes CDR1 ENHRY and CDR2 SYGVKD. Trimming left V 4 bases short and J 0 bases short, with 19 bases between. DNA of the CDR3: TGTGCCATCAGTGCACAGGGCGGGCGGCCCGTCTCCTACGAGCAGTACTTC. Its translation: CAISAQGGRPVSYEQYF.

V is TRBV5-4 and J is TRBJ2-1; D perhaps matches TRBD1 (5 bases). V lost 4 bases and J lost 10, with 15 bases in between. Germline CDR1 and CDR2: SGHNT and YYREEE (reference sequence). The CDR3 extends over 13 amino acids. The CDR3 spells CASSQGSSREQFF. In DNA, the CDR3 is TGTGCCAGCAGCCAGGGATCGTCGCGAGAGCAGTTCTTC.

The chain carries TRBV9 and TRBJ2-3; 11 nucleotides align to TRBD2. Germline V CDR1 and CDR2: SGDLS, YYNGEE. CDR3 size: 15 residues. With V trimmed by 2 bases and J by 2 bases, 1 base remained unmatched. CDR3 amino acids: CASSVSGGVTDTQYF. Written as DNA, the CDR3 is TGTGCCAGCAGCGTTAGCGGGGGGGTCACAGATACGCAGTATTTT.

V is TRBV7-3 and J is TRBJ2-3; 9 positions match TRBD2. The V and J ends lost 2 bases and 5 bases, in that order; junction bases with no gene match: 5. The germline CDR1 and CDR2 sequences are SGHTA and FQGTGA. The CDR3 sequence is 15 residues long. CDR3 region: CASSLQAGGGDTQYF. DNA of the CDR3: TGTGCCAGCAGCTTACAAGCGGGGGGTGGAGATACGCAGTATTTT.

The chain is built from TRBV7-9 and TRBJ2-5; TRBD2 matches 13 bases. V shed 0 bases, J shed 0 bases, and the junction held 4 bases outside the gene matches. The CDR3 loop spans 18 amino acids. Germline V gene data show CDR1 as SEHNR and CDR2 as FQNEAQ (reference sequence). In DNA form, the CDR3 reads TGTGCCAGCAGCTTAGCCCGACTAGCGGGGGGATACCAAGAGACCCAGTACTTC. Its translation is CASSLARLAGGYQETQYF.

The rearrangement joins TRBV5-1 to TRBJ2-2; 10 bases map to TRBD2. CDR1 and CDR2 (germline): SGHRS, YFSETQ. The CDR3 extends over 17 amino acids. With 0 bases clipped from V and 6 bases from J, the junction kept 8 bases outside the gene matches. CDR3 DNA sequence: TGCGCCAGCAGCTTGGCTAGCGGGGGCCTCAAGGCCGGGGAGCTGTTTTTT. This sequence encodes CASSLASGGLKAGELFF.

There are a few counts of this clone. The rearrangement uses TRBV9 and TRBJ2-1; 9 bases line up with TRBD2. This CDR3 is 17 amino acids long. Per the germline V gene, CDR1 is SGDLS and CDR2 is YYNGEE. The V and J ends lost 0 bases and 4 bases, in that order; junction bases with no gene match: 8. CDR3 coding DNA: TGTGCCAGCAGCGTAGGACTAGCGGAATATCCGTACAATGAGCAGTTCTTC. Amino acid sequence: CASSVGLAEYPYNEQFF.

This clone came up a few times. The chain has TRBV4-2 and TRBJ1-2; TRBD1 matches at 10 bases. Germline V gene lookup returns CDR1 LGHNA and CDR2 YNFKEQ. J gave up 6 bases and V 4 bases, and 11 bases lay outside the gene matches. The length of the CDR3 is 16 residues. The CDR3 DNA sequence: TGTGCCAGCAGCCCGGACAGGGGGAGGGATACTGATGGCTACACCTTC. This encodes CASSPDRGRDTDGYTF.

Written as DNA, the CDR3 is TGTGCCAGTAGTAATCAAACAGGGAGAGGCTACACCTTC. This gives the protein CASSNQTGRGYTF. The chain carries TRBV19 and TRBJ1-2, with a possible D match to TRBD1 (6 bases). Germline CDR1 and CDR2: LNHDA and SQIVND (reference sequence). Trimming removed 4 bases from V and 8 bases from J, with 14 bases in between. The CDR3 runs to 13 residues.

The chain employs TRBV11-2 and TRBJ1-6, with 7 bases lining up with TRBD1. The V gene end was trimmed by 3 bases and the J gene end by 13 bases; junction bases not matched to a gene: 9. The CDR3 loop spans 14 amino acids. CDR1 and CDR2 from the germline V gene are SGHAT and FQNNGV. The CDR3 nucleotides read TGTGCCAGCAGCTTCCCCGGACAGGCTTTTCCCCTCCACTTT. Amino acid sequence: CASSFPGQAFPLHF.

This chain connects TRBV6-6 to TRBJ1-5; D unclear. This CDR3 is 13 amino acids long. V was trimmed by 6 bases and J by 1 base, leaving 7 bases between them. The germline gives CDR1 MNHNY, CDR2 SVGAGI (reference sequence). CDR3 loop: CASSPESNQPQHF. Here the CDR3 DNA reads TGTGCCAGCAGCCCCGAGAGCAATCAGCCCCAGCATTTT.

The chain uses TRBV6-1 and TRBJ2-7; the match to TRBD1 covers 9 bases. From germline, CDR1 is MNHNS and CDR2 SASEGT. The CDR3 spans 14 residues. The trim removed 5 bases at V and 3 bases at J, leaving 5 bases unmatched. In DNA form, the CDR3 reads TGTGCCAGCAGTTCGCCGGGACAGGGCTACGAGCAGTACTTC. It specifies CASSSPGQGYEQYF.

The genes are TRBV28 and TRBJ1-1; D is undetermined. The CDR3 length is 13 residues. Trimming took 7 bases from V and 0 from J, leaving 9 bases between them. CDR1 and CDR2 (germline): MDHEN, SYDVKM. CDR3 loop: CASNRRMNTEAFF. For the CDR3, the DNA is TGTGCCAGCAATCGGCGGATGAACACTGAAGCTTTCTTT.

The chain joins TRBV6-1 to TRBJ1-2; D might be TRBD1 (5 bases). This CDR3 contains 13 residues. V gave up 1 base and J gave up 6 bases, with 9 bases separating them. Germline CDR1 reads MNHNS; CDR2 reads SASEGT. The CDR3 here is CASSEGWGDGYTF. CDR3 DNA sequence: TGTGCCAGCAGTGAAGGGTGGGGCGATGGCTACACCTTC.

This chain links TRBV6-5 with TRBJ1-3; D perhaps matches TRBD1 (5 bases). Germline V gene sequence: CDR1 MNHEY, CDR2 SVGAGI. Trimming removed 6 bases from V and 1 base from J, with 7 bases in between. CDR3 length equals 13 residues. DNA for the CDR3: TGTGCCAGCAGATCAGGGTCTGGAAACACCATATATTTT. Its translation: CASRSGSGNTIYF.